This TCR beta chain was recorded in a study of blood T cell repertoires in COVID-19. Overall study context: The origin of the acute and convalescent COVID-19 samples was the United States, Italy and Spain.

Those designated as exposed participants met a COVID-19 case within 2 weeks before study entry. Germline assignment: CDR1 MNHEY and CDR2 SVGAGI. CDR3 length: 12 residues. V was pared by 7 bases and J by 10 bases, with 7 bases of the junction left unmatched. Study processing details: Amplifying reference gene primers gave estimates of nucleated cell counts. Clones were sequenced by immunoSEQ multiplex PCR, and TCRdb holds only the in-frame ones, with some missing. That table is the source of V, J and clone size, and D and trimming were worked out from the DNA. Found here are 350,000 or so clones, roughly 86% of them singletons; the top ten hold 1%.

Input material: PBMCs or T cells enriched from blood (not recorded which). The TCR comes from a woman aged 25 to 45 who had been exposed to COVID-19. This chain joins TRBV6-5 and TRBJ1-1, with TRBD1 matching 9 bases. The CDR3 loop reads CASKTQGAVAFF. CDR3 nucleotides: TGTGCCAGCAAAACACAGGGGGCGGTAGCTTTCTTT.